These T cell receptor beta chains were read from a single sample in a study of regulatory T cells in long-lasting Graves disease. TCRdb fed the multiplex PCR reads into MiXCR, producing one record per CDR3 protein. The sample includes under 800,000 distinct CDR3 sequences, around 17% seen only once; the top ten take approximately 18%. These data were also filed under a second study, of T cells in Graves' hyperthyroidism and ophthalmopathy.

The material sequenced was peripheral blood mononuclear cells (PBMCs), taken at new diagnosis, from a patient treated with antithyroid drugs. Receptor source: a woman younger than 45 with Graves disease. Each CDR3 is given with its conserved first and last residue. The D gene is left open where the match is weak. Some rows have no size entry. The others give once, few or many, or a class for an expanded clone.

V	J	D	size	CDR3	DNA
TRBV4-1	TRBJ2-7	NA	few	CASSVVGGTYEQYF	TGCGCCAGCAGCGTGGTTGGAGGGACCTACGAGCAGTACTTC
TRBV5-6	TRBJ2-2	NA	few	CASSLGGQFYTGELFF	TGTGCCAGCAGCTTGGGCGGCCAGTTCTACACCGGGGAGCTGTTTTTT
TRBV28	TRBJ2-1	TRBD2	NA	CASFYLGGSSYNEQFF	TGTGCCAGCTTTTATTTGGGCGGGAGTTCCTACAATGAGCAGTTCTTC
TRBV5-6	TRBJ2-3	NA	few	CASGLASTDTQYF	TGTGCCAGCGGCCTAGCGTCCACAGATACGCAGTATTTT
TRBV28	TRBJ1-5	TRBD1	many	CATQGALGNQPQHF	TGTGCCACCCAGGGGGCTTTAGGCAATCAGCCCCAGCATTTT
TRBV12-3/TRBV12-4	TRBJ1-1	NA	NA	CASSPTWRGTQAEAFF	TGTGCCAGCAGCCCGACTTGGCGGGGGACACAGGCTGAAGCTTTCTTT
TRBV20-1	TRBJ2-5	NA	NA	CSAREDIGTQYF	TGCAGTGCTAGAGAGGACATCGGGACCCAGTACTTC
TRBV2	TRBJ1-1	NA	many	CASSKLNTEAFF	TGTGCCAGCAGTAAGCTGAACACTGAAGCTTTCTTT
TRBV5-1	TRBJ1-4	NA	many	CASSVQGATNEKLFF	TGCGCCAGCAGCGTGCAGGGTGCAACTAATGAAAAACTGTTTTTT
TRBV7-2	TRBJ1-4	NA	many	CASSLGPEGSREKLFF	TGTGCCAGCAGCTTAGGCCCGGAAGGATCACGGGAAAAACTGTTTTTT
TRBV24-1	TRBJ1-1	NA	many	CATSGGRGSVTEAFF	TGTGCCACCAGTGGGGGTCGGGGATCTGTCACTGAAGCTTTCTTT
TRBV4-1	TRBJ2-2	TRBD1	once	CASSHPTGVDGTGELFF	TGCGCCAGCAGCCATCCTACAGGGGTAGATGGAACCGGGGAGCTGTTTTTT
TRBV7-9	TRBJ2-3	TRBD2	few	CASSLARHAGVGVDTQYF	TGTGCCAGCAGCTTAGCACGTCATGCGGGAGTGGGGGTAGATACGCAGTATTTT
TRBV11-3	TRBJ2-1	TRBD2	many	CASSSRGLADNEQFF	TGTGCCAGCAGCTCAAGGGGACTAGCAGACAATGAGCAGTTCTTC
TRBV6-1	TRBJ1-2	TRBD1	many	CASSKPGQGALGYGYTF	TGTGCCAGCAGTAAGCCGGGACAGGGGGCGCTCGGCTATGGCTACACCTTC
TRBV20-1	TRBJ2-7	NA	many	CSARPPFHEQYF	TGCAGTGCTAGACCCCCATTCCACGAGCAGTACTTC
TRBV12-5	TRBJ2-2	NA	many	CASGLVKGGHRNTGELFF	TGTGCTAGTGGTTTGGTAAAGGGGGGACACAGGAACACCGGGGAGCTGTTTTTT
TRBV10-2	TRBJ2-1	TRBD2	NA	CASSGPTKTSGRPSSYNEQFF	TGCGCCAGCAGTGGCCCTACCAAGACTAGCGGGAGACCGAGCTCCTACAATGAGCAGTTCTTC
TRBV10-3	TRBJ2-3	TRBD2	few	CAIREGLAGFTDTQYF	TGTGCCATCAGGGAAGGACTAGCGGGTTTCACAGATACGCAGTATTTT
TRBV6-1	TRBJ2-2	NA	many	CASSVTALVPGELFF	TGTGCCAGCAGTGTGACAGCCCTAGTTCCCGGGGAGCTGTTTTTT
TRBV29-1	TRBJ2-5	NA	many	CSVADLSGETQYF	TGCAGCGTTGCGGACCTAAGTGGAGAGACCCAGTACTTC
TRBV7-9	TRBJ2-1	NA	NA	CASSQEGPEQFF	TGTGCCAGCAGCCAAGAGGGGCCAGAGCAGTTCTTC
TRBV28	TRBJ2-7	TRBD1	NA	CASTRAGGDYEQYF	TGTGCCAGCACCCGGGCAGGGGGCGATTACGAGCAGTACTTC
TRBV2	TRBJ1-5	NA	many	CASSTMVGGDQPQHF	TGTGCCAGCAGCACAATGGTGGGTGGGGATCAGCCCCAGCATTTT
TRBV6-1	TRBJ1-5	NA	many	CASSEVGSQPQHF	TGTGCCAGCAGTGAAGTTGGTAGTCAGCCCCAGCATTTT
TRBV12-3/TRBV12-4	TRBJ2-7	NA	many	CASSSHGGVYEQYF	TGTGCCAGCAGCTCCCACGGCGGGGTCTACGAGCAGTACTTC
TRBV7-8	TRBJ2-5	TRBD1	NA	CASSLKRGRETQYF	TGTGCCAGCAGCTTAAAAAGGGGGCGTGAGACCCAGTACTTC
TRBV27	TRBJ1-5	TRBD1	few	CASSGTGTANQPQHF	TGTGCCAGCAGTGGCACGGGGACAGCGAATCAGCCCCAGCATTTT
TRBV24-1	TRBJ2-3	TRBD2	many	CATSEPGLAGVRTDTQYF	TGTGCCACCAGTGAACCGGGACTAGCGGGAGTAAGGACAGATACGCAGTATTTT
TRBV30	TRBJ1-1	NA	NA	CAWSAWDRPLGREAFF	TGTGCCTGGAGTGCATGGGACCGACCCTTGGGACGTGAAGCTTTCTTT
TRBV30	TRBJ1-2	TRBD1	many	CAWSAQGGNGYTF	TGTGCCTGGAGTGCCCAGGGGGGCAATGGCTACACCTTC
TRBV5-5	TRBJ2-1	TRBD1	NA	CASSLAQGVFYEQFF	TGTGCCAGCAGCTTGGCTCAGGGGGTCTTCTACGAGCAGTTCTTC
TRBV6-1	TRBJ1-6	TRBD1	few	CATYQGQGALTPLHF	TGTGCCACGTACCAAGGACAGGGGGCTTTAACACCCCTCCACTTT
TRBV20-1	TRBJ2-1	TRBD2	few	CSATGLAGVVSGDEQFF	TGCAGTGCTACTGGACTAGCGGGAGTGGTTTCGGGCGATGAGCAGTTCTTC
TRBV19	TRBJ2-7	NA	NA	CASSIKDRSYEQYF	TGTGCCAGTAGTATCAAAGACAGATCCTACGAGCAGTACTTC
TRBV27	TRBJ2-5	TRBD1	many	CASGRTGTGETQYF	TGTGCCAGCGGGAGGACAGGGACCGGAGAGACCCAGTACTTC
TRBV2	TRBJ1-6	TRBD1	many	CASRNRGNSPLHF	TGTGCCAGCAGGAACAGGGGGAATTCACCCCTCCACTTT
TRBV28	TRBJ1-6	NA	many	CASSPTGTTFRITLHF	TGTGCCAGCAGCCCAACCGGGACAACTTTTCGGATCACCCTCCACTTT
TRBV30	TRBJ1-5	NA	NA	CAWSLRDRSVQPQHF	TGTGCCTGGAGCCTAAGGGACCGGAGTGTTCAGCCCCAGCATTTT
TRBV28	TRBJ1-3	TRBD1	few	CASSQDRGGGNTIYF	TGTGCCAGCAGCCAAGACAGGGGAGGTGGAAACACCATATATTTT
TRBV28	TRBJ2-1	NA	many	CASSALLGDTLQFF	TGTGCCAGCAGTGCCCTCTTAGGGGACACCCTACAGTTCTTC
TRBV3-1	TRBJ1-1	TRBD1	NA	CASSQVPQQGGTNTEAFF	TGTGCCAGCAGCCAAGTCCCACAACAGGGGGGGACGAACACTGAAGCTTTCTTT
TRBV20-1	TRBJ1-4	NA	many	CSARPIKTGRGLNEKLFF	TGCAGTGCTCGCCCAATCAAGACAGGCCGGGGGCTAAATGAAAAACTGTTTTTT
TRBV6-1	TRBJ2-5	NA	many	CASSETVGGGRETQYF	TGTGCCAGCAGTGAAACTGTTGGTGGCGGAAGGGAGACCCAGTACTTC
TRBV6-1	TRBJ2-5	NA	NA	CASKTGRETQYF	TGTGCCAGCAAAACAGGCCGCGAGACCCAGTACTTC
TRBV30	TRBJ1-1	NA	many	CAWIWGKSTEAFF	TGTGCCTGGATTTGGGGAAAGAGTACTGAAGCTTTCTTT
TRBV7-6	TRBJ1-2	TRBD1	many	CATGGTGSFGYTF	TGTGCCACCGGCGGGACAGGGTCTTTTGGCTACACCTTC
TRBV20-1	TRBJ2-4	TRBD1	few	CSAREGTVAKNIQYF	TGCAGTGCTAGAGAGGGGACAGTAGCCAAAAACATTCAGTACTTC
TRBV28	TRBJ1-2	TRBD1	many	CASSPQQGSYGYTF	TGTGCCAGCAGTCCCCAACAGGGGAGCTATGGCTACACCTTC
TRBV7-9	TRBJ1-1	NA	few	CASSPPGPNTEAFF	TGTGCCAGCAGCCCCCCGGGTCCGAACACTGAAGCTTTCTTT
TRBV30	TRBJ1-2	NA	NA	CAWSGGPYGYTF	TGTGCCTGGAGTGGAGGGCCCTATGGCTACACCTTC
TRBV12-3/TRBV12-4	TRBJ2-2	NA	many	CASSVQDAGELFF	TGTGCCAGCAGCGTTCAGGATGCCGGGGAGCTGTTTTTT
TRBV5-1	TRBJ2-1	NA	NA	CASSSPGTATYNEQFF	TGTGCCAGCAGCTCCCCCGGGACTGCAACCTACAATGAGCAGTTCTTC
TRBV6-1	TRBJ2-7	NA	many	CASSRDWRGYEQYF	TGTGCCAGCAGCAGAGACTGGAGGGGATACGAGCAGTACTTC
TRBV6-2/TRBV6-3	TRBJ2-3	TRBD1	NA	CASRRQGAKTDTQYF	TGTGCCAGCAGAAGACAGGGGGCGAAGACAGATACGCAGTATTTT
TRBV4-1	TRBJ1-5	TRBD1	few	CASSQAFRKGASNQPQHF	TGCGCCAGCAGCCAAGCGTTTCGAAAGGGGGCGAGCAATCAGCCCCAGCATTTT
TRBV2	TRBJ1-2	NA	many	CASSEQPNYGYTF	TGTGCCAGCAGTGAACAGCCTAACTATGGCTACACCTTC
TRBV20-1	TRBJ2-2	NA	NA	CSARDSFGGELFF	TGCAGTGCCCGGGACTCCTTCGGCGGGGAGCTGTTTTTT
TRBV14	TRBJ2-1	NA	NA	CASSQGRTTYNEQFF	TGTGCCAGCAGCCAAGGGAGGACCACATACAATGAGCAGTTCTTC